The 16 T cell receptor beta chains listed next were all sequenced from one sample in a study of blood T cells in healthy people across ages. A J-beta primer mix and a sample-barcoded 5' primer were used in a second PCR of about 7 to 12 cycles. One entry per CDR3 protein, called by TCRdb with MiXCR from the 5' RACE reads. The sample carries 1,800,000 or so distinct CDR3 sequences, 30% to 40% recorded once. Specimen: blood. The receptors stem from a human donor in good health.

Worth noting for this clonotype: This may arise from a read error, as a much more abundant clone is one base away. The CDR3 loop is CASSLDPAGLHNGQFF. The DNA for the CDR3 is TGTGCCAGCAGCTTAGACCCAGCGGGCCTACACAATGGGCAGTTCTTC. The chain couples TRBV7-2 to TRBJ2-1; possibly TRBD2 for D (6 bases). In germline, CDR1 is SGHTA, CDR2 FQGNSA. This CDR3 spans 16 amino acids. The variable domain in full, completed from reference TRBV7-2 and TRBJ2-1, reads GAGVSQSPSNKVTEKGKDVELRCDPISGHTALYWYRQSLGQGLEFLIYFQGNSAPDKSGLPSDRFSAERTGGSVSTLTIQRTQQEDSAVYLCASSLDPAGLHNGQFFGPGTRLTVL.

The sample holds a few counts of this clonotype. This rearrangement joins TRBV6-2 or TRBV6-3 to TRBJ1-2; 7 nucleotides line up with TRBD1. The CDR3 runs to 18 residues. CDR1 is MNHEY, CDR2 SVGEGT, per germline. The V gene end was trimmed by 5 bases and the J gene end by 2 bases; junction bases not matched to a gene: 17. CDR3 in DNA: TGTGCCAGCAGTCAGACGCCCGGGAGACCAGGGGGGAACTATGGCTACACCTTC. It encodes CASSQTPGRPGGNYGYTF.

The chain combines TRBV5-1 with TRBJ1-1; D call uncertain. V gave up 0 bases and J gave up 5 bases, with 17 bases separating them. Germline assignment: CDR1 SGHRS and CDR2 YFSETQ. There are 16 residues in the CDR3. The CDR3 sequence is CASSLDRDPSLTEAFF. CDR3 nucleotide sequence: TGCGCCAGCAGCTTGGATAGAGACCCAAGTCTGACTGAAGCTTTCTTT.

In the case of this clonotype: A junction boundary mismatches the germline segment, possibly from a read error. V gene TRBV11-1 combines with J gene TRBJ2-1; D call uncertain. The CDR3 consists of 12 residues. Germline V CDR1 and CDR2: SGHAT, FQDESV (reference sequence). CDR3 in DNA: TGTGCCGGCAGCTCATCCCCGGATGAGCAGTTCTTC. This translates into CAGSSSPDEQFF.

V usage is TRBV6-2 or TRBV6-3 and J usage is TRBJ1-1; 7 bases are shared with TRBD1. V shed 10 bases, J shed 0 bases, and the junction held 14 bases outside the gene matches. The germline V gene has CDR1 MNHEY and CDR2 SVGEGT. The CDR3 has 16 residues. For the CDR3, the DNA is TGTGCCACCAAACAGGGGTTGACGGCTATGAACACTGAAGCTTTCTTT. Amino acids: CATKQGLTAMNTEAFF.

The CDR3 coding sequence is TGTGCCAGTAACGGGCAGGGAGAAGCCAAAAACATTCAGTACTTC. It specifies CASNGQGEAKNIQYF. The chain combines TRBV28 with TRBJ2-4, with D tentatively TRBD1 or TRBD2 (5 bases each). This CDR3 comprises 15 residues. Trimming took 9 bases from V and 0 from J, leaving 15 bases between them. Per the germline V gene, CDR1 is MDHEN and CDR2 is SYDVKM.

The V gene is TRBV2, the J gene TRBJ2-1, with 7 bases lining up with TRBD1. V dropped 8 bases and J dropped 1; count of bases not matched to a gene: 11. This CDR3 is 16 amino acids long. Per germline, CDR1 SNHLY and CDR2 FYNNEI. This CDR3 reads CASRRTGVVSYNEQFF. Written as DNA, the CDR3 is TGTGCCAGCCGACGAACAGGGGTCGTTTCCTACAATGAGCAGTTCTTC. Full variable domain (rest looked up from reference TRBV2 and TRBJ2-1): EPEVTQTPSHQVTQMGQEVILRCVPISNHLYFYWYRQILGQKVEFLVSFYNNEISEKSEIFDDQFSVERPDGSNFTLKIRSTKLEDSAMYFCASRRTGVVSYNEQFFGPGTRLTVL.

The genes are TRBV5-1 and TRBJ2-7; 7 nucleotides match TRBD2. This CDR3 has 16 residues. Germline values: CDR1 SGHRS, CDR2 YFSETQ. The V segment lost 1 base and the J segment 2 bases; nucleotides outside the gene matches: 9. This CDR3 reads CASSLRVPGGTYEQYF. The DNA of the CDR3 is TGCGCCAGCAGCTTGAGAGTACCGGGGGGAACCTACGAGCAGTACTTC.

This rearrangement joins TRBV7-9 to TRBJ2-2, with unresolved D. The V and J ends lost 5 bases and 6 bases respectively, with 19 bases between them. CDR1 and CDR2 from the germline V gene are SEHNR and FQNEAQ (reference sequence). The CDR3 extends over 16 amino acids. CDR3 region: CASSEAAAWGPGELFF. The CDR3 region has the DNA TGTGCCAGCAGCGAAGCAGCAGCGTGGGGTCCCGGGGAGCTGTTTTTT.

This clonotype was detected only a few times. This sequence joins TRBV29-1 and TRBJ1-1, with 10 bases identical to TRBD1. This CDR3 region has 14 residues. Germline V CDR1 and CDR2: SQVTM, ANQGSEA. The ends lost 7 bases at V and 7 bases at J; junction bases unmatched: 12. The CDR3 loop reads CSAASGTGEGEAFF. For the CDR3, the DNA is TGCAGCGCCGCGAGTGGGACAGGGGAGGGTGAAGCTTTCTTT. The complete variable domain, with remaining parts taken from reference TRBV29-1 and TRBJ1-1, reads SAVISQKPSRDICQRGTSLTIQCQVDSQVTMMFWYRQQPGQSLTLIATANQGSEATYESGFVIDKFPISRPNLTFSTLTVSNMSPEDSSIYLCSAASGTGEGEAFFGQGTRLTVV.

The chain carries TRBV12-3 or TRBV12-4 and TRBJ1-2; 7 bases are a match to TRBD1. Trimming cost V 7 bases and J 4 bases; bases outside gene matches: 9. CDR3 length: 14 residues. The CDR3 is CASKSDRRLYGYTF. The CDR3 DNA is TGTGCCAGCAAGTCGGACAGGCGCCTCTATGGCTACACCTTC.

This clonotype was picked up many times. CDR3 nucleotides: TGTGCCAGCAGCTTATGGGGGGGGTCCGCGAATACGCAGTATTTT. Its translation: CASSLWGGSANTQYF. The chain links TRBV7-2 to TRBJ2-3; TRBD2 agrees at 7 bases. The germline gives CDR1 SGHTA, CDR2 FQGNSA. The CDR3 has 15 amino acids. V lost 2 bases and J lost 7; bases outside the gene matches: 9.

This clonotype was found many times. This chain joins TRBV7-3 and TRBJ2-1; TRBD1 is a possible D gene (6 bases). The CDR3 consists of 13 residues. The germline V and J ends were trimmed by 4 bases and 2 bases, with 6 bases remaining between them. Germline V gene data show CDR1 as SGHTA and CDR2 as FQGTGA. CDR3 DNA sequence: TGTGCCAGCAGCTGGGGGCCCTACAATGAGCAGTTCTTC. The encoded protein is CASSWGPYNEQFF. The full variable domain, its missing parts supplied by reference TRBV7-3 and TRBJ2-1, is GAGVSQTPSNKVTEKGKYVELRCDPISGHTALYWYRQSLGQGPEFLIYFQGTGAADDSGLPNDRFFAVRPEGSVSTLKIQRTERGDSAVYLCASSWGPYNEQFFGPGTRLTVL.

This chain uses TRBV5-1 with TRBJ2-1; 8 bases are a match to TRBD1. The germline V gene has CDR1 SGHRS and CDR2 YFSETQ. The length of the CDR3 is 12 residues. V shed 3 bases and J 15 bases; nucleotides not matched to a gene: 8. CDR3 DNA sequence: TGCGCCAGCAGCTCCAGGGGGCAGGTACCGTTCTTC. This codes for CASSSRGQVPFF.

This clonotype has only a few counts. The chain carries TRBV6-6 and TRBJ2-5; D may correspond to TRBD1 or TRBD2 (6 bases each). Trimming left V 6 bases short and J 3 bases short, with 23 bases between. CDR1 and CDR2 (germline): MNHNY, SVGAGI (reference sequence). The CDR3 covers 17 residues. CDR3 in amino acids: CASRSSRRGISKETQYF. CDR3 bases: TGTGCCAGCAGATCATCCCGGAGGGGGATATCGAAAGAGACCCAGTACTTC.

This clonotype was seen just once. CDR3 nucleotide sequence: TGTGCCAGCAGACCTACAGGGGCGGATGGCTACACCTTC. It encodes CASRPTGADGYTF. The chain uses TRBV27 and TRBJ1-2, with 7 bases lining up with TRBD1. The germline V gene encodes CDR1 MNHEY and CDR2 SMNVEV (reference sequence). The junction had 7 bases not matched to a gene; V was cut back by 6 bases and J by 6 bases. This CDR3 is 13 amino acids long.